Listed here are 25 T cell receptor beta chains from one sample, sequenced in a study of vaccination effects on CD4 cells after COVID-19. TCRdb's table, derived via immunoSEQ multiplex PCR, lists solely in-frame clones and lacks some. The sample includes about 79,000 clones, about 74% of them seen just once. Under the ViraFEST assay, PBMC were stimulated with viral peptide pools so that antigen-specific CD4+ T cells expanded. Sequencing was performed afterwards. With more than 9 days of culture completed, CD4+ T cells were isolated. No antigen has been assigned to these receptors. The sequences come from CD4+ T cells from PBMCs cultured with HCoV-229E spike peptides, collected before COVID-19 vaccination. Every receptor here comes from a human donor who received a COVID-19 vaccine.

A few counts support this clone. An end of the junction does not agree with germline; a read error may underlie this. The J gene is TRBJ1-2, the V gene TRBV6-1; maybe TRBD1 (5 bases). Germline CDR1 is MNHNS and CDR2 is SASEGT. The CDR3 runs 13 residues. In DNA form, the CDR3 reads TGTGCCAGCAGTAAAGCCCAGGGTTATGGCTACACCTTC. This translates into CASSKAQGYGYTF.

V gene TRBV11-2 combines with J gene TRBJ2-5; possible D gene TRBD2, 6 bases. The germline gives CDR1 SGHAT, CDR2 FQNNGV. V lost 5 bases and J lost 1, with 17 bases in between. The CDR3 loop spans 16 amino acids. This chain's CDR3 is CASSPPSVSRQETQYF. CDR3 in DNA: TGTGCCAGCAGCCCCCCTAGCGTATCCCGCCAAGAGACCCAGTACTTC.

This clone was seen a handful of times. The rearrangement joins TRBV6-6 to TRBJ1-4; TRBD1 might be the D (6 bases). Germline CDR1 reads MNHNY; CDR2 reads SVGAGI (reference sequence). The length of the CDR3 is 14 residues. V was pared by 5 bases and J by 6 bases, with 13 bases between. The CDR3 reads CASSNGQLHEKLFF. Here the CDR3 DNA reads TGTGCCAGCAGTAACGGACAGTTACATGAAAAACTGTTTTTT.

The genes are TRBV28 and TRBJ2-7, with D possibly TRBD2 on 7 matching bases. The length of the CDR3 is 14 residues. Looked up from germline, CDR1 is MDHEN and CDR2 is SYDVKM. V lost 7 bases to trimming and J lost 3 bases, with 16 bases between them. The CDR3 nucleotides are TGTGCCAGCACAAGGGGGGGGGAGCTCTACGAGCAGTACGTC. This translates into CASTRGGELYEQYV.

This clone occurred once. This CDR3 reads CASSQVGGAYSPLHF. In nucleotides, the CDR3 is TGTGCCAGCAGTCAGGTGGGGGGCGCGTATTCACCCCTCCACTTT. The V call is TRBV2, the J call TRBJ1-6, with D maybe TRBD1 (6 bases). V lost 5 bases and J 8 bases, leaving 16 bases between the germline ends. Germline assignment: CDR1 SNHLY and CDR2 FYNNEI. The CDR3 is 15 amino acids.

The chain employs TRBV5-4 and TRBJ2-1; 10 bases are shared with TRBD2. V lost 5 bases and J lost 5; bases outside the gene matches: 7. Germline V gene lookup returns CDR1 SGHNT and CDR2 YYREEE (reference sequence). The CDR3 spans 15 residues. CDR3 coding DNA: TGTGCCAGCAGTCTAGCGGGGGCCAGTAACAATGAGCAGTTCTTC. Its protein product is CASSLAGASNNEQFF. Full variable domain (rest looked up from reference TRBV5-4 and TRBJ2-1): ETGVTQSPTHLIKTRGQQVTLRCSSQSGHNTVSWYQQALGQGPQFIFQYYREEENGRGNFPPRFSGLQFPNYSSELNVNALELDDSALYLCASSLAGASNNEQFFGPGTRLTVL.

The CDR3 DNA reads TGTGCCAGCAGCTTAATATCTTCTAGCGGGAGGAACACCGGGGAGCTGTTTTTT. It codes for CASSLISSSGRNTGELFF. The rearrangement joins TRBV7-3 to TRBJ2-2, with 10 bases identical to TRBD2. With 1 base clipped from V and 1 base from J, the junction kept 6 bases outside the gene matches. CDR1 and CDR2 (germline): SGHTA, FQGTGA. This CDR3 comprises 18 residues. The entire variable domain, with the rest obtained from reference TRBV7-3 and TRBJ2-2, is as follows: GAGVSQTPSNKVTEKGKYVELRCDPISGHTALYWYRQSLGQGPEFLIYFQGTGAADDSGLPNDRFFAVRPEGSVSTLKIQRTERGDSAVYLCASSLISSSGRNTGELFFGEGSRLTVL.

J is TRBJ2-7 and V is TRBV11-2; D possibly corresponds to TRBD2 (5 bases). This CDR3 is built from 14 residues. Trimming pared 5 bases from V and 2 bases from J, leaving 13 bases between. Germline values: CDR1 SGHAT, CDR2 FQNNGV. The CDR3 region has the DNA TGTGCCAGCAGCACGGCGGGTCAGACCTACGAGCAGTACGTC. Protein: CASSTAGQTYEQYV.

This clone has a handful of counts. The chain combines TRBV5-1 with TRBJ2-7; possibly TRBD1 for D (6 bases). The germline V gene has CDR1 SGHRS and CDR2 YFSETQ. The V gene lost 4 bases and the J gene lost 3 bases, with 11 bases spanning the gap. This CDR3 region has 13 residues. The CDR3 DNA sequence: TGCGCCAGCAGCCGTGACAGGTACTACGAGCAGTACGTC. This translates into CASSRDRYYEQYV.

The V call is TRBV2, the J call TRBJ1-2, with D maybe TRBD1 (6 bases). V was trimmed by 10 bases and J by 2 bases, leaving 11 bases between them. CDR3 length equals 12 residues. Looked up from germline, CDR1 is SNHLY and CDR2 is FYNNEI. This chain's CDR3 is CANSGHNYGYTF. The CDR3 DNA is TGTGCCAATTCGGGACACAACTATGGCTACACCTTC.

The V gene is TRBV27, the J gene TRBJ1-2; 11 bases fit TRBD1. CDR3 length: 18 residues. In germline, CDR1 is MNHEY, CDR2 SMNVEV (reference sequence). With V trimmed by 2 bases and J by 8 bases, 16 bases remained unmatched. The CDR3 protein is CASSLSMPITDRGLGYTF. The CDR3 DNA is TGTGCCAGCAGTTTAAGCATGCCAATAACGGACAGGGGGCTCGGCTACACCTTC.

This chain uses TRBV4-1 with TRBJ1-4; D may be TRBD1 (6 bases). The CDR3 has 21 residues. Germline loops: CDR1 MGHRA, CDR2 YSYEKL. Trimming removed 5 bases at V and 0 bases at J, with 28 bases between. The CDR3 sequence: CASSRAGGSGGASSTNEKLFF. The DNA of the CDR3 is TGCGCCAGCAGCAGGGCGGGGGGGTCGGGGGGCGCTTCCTCAACTAATGAAAAACTGTTTTTT.

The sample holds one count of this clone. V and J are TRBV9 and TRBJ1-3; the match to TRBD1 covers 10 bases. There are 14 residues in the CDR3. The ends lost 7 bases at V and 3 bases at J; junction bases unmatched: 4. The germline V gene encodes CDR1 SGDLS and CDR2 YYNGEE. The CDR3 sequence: CASGTGVFGNTIYF. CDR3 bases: TGTGCCAGCGGGACAGGGGTCTTTGGAAACACCATATATTTT.

The CDR3: CASSLNGPGEAFF. The CDR3 DNA reads TGCGCCAGCAGCTTGAATGGACCGGGAGAAGCTTTCTTT. This rearrangement joins TRBV5-1 to TRBJ1-1; no reliable D call. This CDR3 has 13 amino acids. Per germline, CDR1 SGHRS and CDR2 YFSETQ. V lost 1 base and J 8 bases, leaving 12 bases between the germline ends.

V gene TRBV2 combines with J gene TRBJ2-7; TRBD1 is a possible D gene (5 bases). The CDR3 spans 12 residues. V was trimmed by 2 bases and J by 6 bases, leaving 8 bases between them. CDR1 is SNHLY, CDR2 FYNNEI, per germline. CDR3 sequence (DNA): TGTGCCAGCAGTGAACAGGGTCGCGAGCAGTACGTC. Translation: CASSEQGREQYV.

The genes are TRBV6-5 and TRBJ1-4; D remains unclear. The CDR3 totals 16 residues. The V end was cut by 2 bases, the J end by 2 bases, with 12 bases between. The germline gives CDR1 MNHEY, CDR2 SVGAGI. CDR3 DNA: TGTGCCAGCAGTTACAGCTGGGGTAGGACTAATGAAAAACTGTTTTTT. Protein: CASSYSWGRTNEKLFF.

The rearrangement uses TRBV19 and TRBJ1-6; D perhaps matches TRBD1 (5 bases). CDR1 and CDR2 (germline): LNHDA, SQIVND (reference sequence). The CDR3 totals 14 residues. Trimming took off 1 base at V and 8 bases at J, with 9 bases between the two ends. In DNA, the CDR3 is TGTGCCAGTAGTATAGGTCCGGGGGATTCACCCCTCCACTTT. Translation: CASSIGPGDSPLHF.

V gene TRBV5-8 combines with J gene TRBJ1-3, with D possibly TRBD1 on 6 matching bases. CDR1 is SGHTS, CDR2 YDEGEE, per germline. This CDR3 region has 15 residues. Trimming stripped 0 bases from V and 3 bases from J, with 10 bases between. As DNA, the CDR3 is TGTGCCAGCAGCTTGGACAGGGTCTTTGGAAACACCATATATTTT. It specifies CASSLDRVFGNTIYF.

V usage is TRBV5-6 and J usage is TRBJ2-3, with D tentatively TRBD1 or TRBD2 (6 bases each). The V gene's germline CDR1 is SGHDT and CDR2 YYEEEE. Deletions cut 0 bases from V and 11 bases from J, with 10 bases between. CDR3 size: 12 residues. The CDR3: CASSLGGARQYF. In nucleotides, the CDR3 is TGTGCCAGCAGCTTGGGGGGGGCCCGGCAGTATTTT.

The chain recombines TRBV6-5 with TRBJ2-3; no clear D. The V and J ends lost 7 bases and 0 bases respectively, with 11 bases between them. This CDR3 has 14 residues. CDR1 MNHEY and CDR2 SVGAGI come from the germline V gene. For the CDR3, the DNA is TGTGCCAGCACACCACTCTCTAGCACAGATACGCAGTATTTT. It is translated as CASTPLSSTDTQYF.

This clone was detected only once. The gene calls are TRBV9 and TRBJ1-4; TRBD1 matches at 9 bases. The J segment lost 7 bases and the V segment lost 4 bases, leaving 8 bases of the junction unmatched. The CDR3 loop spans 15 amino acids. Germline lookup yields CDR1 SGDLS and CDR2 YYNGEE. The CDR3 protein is CASSSRQGVGEKLFF. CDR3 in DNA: TGTGCCAGCAGCTCTCGACAGGGGGTGGGTGAAAAACTGTTTTTT.

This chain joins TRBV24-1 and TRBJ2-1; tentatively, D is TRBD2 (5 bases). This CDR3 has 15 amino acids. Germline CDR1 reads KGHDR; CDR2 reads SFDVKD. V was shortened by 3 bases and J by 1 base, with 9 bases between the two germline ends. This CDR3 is CATSDRGGSYNEQFF. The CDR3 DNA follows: TGTGCCACCAGTGATAGAGGAGGTTCCTACAATGAGCAGTTCTTC.

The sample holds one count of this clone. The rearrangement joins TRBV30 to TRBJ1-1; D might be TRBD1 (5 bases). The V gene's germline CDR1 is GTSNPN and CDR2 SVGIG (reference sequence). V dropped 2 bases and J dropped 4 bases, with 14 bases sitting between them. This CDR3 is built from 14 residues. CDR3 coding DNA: TGTGCCTGGAGTCTTGGGGGGGGGAGCACTGAAGCTTTCTTT. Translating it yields CAWSLGGGSTEAFF.

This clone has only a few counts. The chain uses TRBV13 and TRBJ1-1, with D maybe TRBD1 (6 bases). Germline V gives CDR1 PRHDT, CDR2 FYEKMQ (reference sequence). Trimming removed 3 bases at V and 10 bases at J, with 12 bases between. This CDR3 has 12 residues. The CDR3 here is CASSFRQAGAFF. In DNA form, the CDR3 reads TGTGCCAGCAGCTTTAGACAGGCAGGAGCTTTCTTT.

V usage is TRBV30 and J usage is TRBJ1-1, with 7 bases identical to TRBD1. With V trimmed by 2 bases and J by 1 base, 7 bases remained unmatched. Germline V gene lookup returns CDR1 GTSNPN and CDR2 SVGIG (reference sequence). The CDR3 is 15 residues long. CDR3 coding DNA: TGTGCCTGGAGTATACTAGACAGGGCGAACACTGAAGCTTTCTTT. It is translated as CAWSILDRANTEAFF.